Listed here are 8 T cell receptor beta chains from one sample, sequenced in a study of cytomegalovirus exposure and HLA in healthy donors (dated by TCRdb to about 2017). Library prep was done by the immunoSEQ multiplex PCR assay. This immuneACCESS table, as held by TCRdb, lists in-frame sequences with V and J called but not all clones. Of the missing ones, under half trace to an unresolved V gene in checked studies; the others have no known cause. A total of more than 300,000 clones appear in this sample, 86% of them only once. The biggest ten clones account for about 0.91% of the sample. Sample: PBMCs. The receptors were gathered from a woman aged 18-29 years in good health and CMV-seronegative.

The chain combines TRBV7-8 with TRBJ2-6; TRBD2 agrees at 10 bases. The CDR3 is 18 amino acids. V lost 4 bases, J lost 4 bases, and 10 bases stayed unmatched. CDR1 is SGHVS, CDR2 FQNEAQ, per germline. CDR3 coding DNA: TGTGCCAGCAGCTCGCGGTTAGCGGGAGGACAGGGGGCCAACGTCCTGACTTTC. It codes for CASSSRLAGGQGANVLTF. Looking up the rest from reference TRBV7-8 and TRBJ2-6 gives the full variable domain: GAGVSQSPRYKVAKRGQDVALRCDPISGHVSLFWYQQALGQGPEFLTYFQNEAQLDKSGLPSDRFFAERPEGSVSTLKIQRTQQEDSAVYLCASSSRLAGGQGANVLTFGAGSRLTVL.

The J gene is TRBJ2-2, the V gene TRBV12-5; 11 bases are a match to TRBD1. Trimming took 8 bases from V and 6 from J; bases not matched to a gene: 5. CDR1 and CDR2 from the germline V gene are LGHNT and FRNRAP. The length of the CDR3 is 14 residues. The DNA of the CDR3 is TGTGCTAGTAACCCGGGACAGGGGGCCGGGGAGCTGTTTTTT. It yields the protein CASNPGQGAGELFF.

The V gene is TRBV7-8, the J gene TRBJ1-5; D is undetermined. The length of the CDR3 is 12 residues. The V gene lost 5 bases and the J gene lost 4 bases, with 6 bases spanning the gap. The germline V gene has CDR1 SGHVS and CDR2 FQNEAQ. DNA for the CDR3: TGTGCCAGCAGCCGCGCTAATCAGCCCCAGCATTTT. Translating gives CASSRANQPQHF.

This chain links TRBV13 with TRBJ2-3; 8 bases align to TRBD2. V lost 1 base to trimming and J lost 14 bases; unmatched junction nucleotides: 5. The CDR3 is 12 amino acids. The germline V gene has CDR1 PRHDT and CDR2 FYEKMQ (reference sequence). In DNA form, the CDR3 reads TGTGCCAGCAGCTTAGCGTCTAGCGGGCGGTATTTT. This codes for CASSLASSGRYF.

The V call is TRBV18, the J call TRBJ2-3; 8 bases match TRBD2. Looked up from germline, CDR1 is KGHSH and CDR2 is LQKENI. V gave up 2 bases and J gave up 0 bases; unmatched junction bases: 4. The CDR3 runs to 16 residues. CDR3 residues: CASSPSSGTSTDTQYF. The CDR3 DNA reads as TGTGCCAGCTCACCAAGTAGCGGGACTAGCACAGATACGCAGTATTTT.

The gene calls are TRBV21-1 and TRBJ2-7; the D call in the table, TRBD1, was not verified against the DNA. TRBV21-1 is shown as a pseudogene. The CDR3 is 17 residues long. The CDR3 loop reads CASSKAPPRQGAYEQYF. The CDR3 nucleotides are TGTGCCAGCAGCAAAGCGCCGCCCCGCCAGGGTGCCTACGAGCAGTACTTC.

This chain links TRBV7-6 with TRBJ2-1; 7 bases are a match to TRBD2. Germline CDR1 SGHVS, CDR2 FNYEAQ. V dropped 5 bases and J dropped 2; count of bases not matched to a gene: 6. This CDR3 is 15 amino acids long. The CDR3, as DNA: TGTGCCAGCAGCCCCAGACTAGCTACCTACAATGAGCAGTTCTTC. Its protein is CASSPRLATYNEQFF.

The chain is built from TRBV28 and TRBJ2-7, with 7 bases aligning to TRBD2. The CDR3 length is 14 residues. The junction had 8 bases not matched to a gene; V was cut back by 6 bases and J by 3 bases. Germline V gives CDR1 MDHEN, CDR2 SYDVKM. The CDR3: CASSLGGGDYEQYF. The CDR3 nucleotides read TGTGCCAGCAGCCTCGGCGGGGGAGACTACGAGCAGTACTTC.